The 17 T cell receptor beta chains in this list originate from one sample, sequenced in a study of blood T cells in healthy people across ages. PCR was performed a second time for 7 to 11 cycles using a sample-barcoded 5' primer and a J-beta primer mix. TCRdb called the 5' RACE reads again in MiXCR, with one record for every CDR3 protein. This table has roughly 1,100,000 distinct CDR3 sequences, around 27% appearing once. These records were also assigned to another study, of T cells of mothers and their children.

Sequencing used blood. Every receptor here comes from a girl aged 2-10 years in good health.

J is TRBJ2-1 and V is TRBV6-5, with D maybe TRBD2 (5 bases). The CDR3 consists of 16 residues. The V and J ends lost 0 bases and 8 bases respectively, with 17 bases between them. In germline, CDR1 is MNHEY, CDR2 SVGAGI. The CDR3 region has the DNA TGTGCCAGCAGTTACTCACGGCGAGTGAGGGCACATGAGCAGTTCTTC. Residues: CASSYSRRVRAHEQFF.

The genes are TRBV12-3 or TRBV12-4 and TRBJ2-3; either TRBD1 or TRBD2 may supply D (7 bases each). With 8 bases removed from V and 5 bases from J, the gap between germline ends came to 23 bases. The length of the CDR3 is 16 residues. CDR3 residues: CASRQGGEQDRDTQYF. CDR3 coding DNA: TGTGCCAGCCGTCAGGGGGGGGAACAAGACCGAGATACGCAGTATTTT.

This rearrangement joins TRBV9 to TRBJ2-6; 7 nucleotides match TRBD2. The CDR3 extends over 15 amino acids. The J segment lost 5 bases and the V segment lost 1 base, leaving 3 bases of the junction unmatched. The V gene's germline CDR1 is SGDLS and CDR2 YYNGEE. CDR3 loop: CASSVSGTRANVLTF. In DNA form, the CDR3 reads TGTGCCAGCAGCGTATCCGGGACTAGGGCCAACGTCCTGACTTTC.

This clonotype has only a few counts. The chain carries TRBV28 and TRBJ2-7; D not resolved. Trimming took 5 bases from V and 4 from J, leaving 9 bases between them. Germline V gene sequence: CDR1 MDHEN, CDR2 SYDVKM. The CDR3 loop spans 12 amino acids. The CDR3 bases are TGTGCCAGCAGTCGACTCGAATACGAGCAGTACTTC. Translating it yields CASSRLEYEQYF.

The chain joins TRBV28 to TRBJ2-7; 7 bases fit TRBD1. V was pared by 5 bases and J by 3 bases, with 10 bases of the junction left unmatched. Germline V lookup: CDR1 MDHEN, CDR2 SYDVKM. CDR3 length: 15 residues. This CDR3 reads CASSGGQEHVYEQYF. The DNA of the CDR3 is TGTGCCAGCAGTGGTGGACAGGAACACGTCTACGAGCAGTACTTC.

A single count supports this clonotype. J is TRBJ1-2 and V is TRBV20-1; weak D call: TRBD1 (6 bases). This CDR3 has 12 residues. Germline loops: CDR1 DFQATT, CDR2 SNEGSKA (reference sequence). V was trimmed by 3 bases and J by 7 bases, leaving 12 bases between them. In DNA, the CDR3 is TGCAGTGCTAGGGACAGAGGCGTTGGCTACACCTTC. Its translation is CSARDRGVGYTF.

J is TRBJ1-2 and V is TRBV7-9; D not resolved. Germline V gene lookup returns CDR1 SEHNR and CDR2 FQNEAQ (reference sequence). This CDR3 comprises 12 residues. The V gene lost 5 bases and the J gene lost 8 bases, with 12 bases spanning the gap. CDR3 sequence: CASSEVPTGYTF. The CDR3 nucleotides are TGTGCCAGCAGCGAAGTCCCCACGGGCTACACCTTC.

Turning to this clonotype: This could be a read error, since a much larger clone is one nucleotide away. The genes are TRBV20-1 and TRBJ2-2, with D perhaps matching TRBD1 (8 bases). The V gene's germline CDR1 is DFQATT and CDR2 SNEGSKA (reference sequence). CDR3 length: 16 residues. In DNA form, the CDR3 reads TGCAGTGCTCTGGACAGGGCTAGCGGTCTCACCGGGGAGCCGTTTTTT. Translation gives CSALDRASGLTGEPFF.

CDR3 DNA sequence: TGTGCCAGCAGCCAAGAGATGGGGGCCAACGTCCTGACTTTC. This gives the protein CASSQEMGANVLTF. The chain employs TRBV3-1 and TRBJ2-6, with D uncertain. V was clipped by 0 bases and J by 4 bases, with 4 bases between them. The CDR3 sequence is 14 residues long. Germline V gene data show CDR1 as LGHDT and CDR2 as YNNKEL (reference sequence).

The chain joins TRBV4-1 to TRBJ1-2; D unresolved. Between the trimmed V and J ends, which lost 0 bases and 6 bases, there was a span of 11 bases. The CDR3 runs 14 residues. Germline-derived CDR1 and CDR2 are MGHRA and YSYEKL. The CDR3 reads CASSQDHEDDGYTF. In DNA form, the CDR3 reads TGCGCCAGCAGCCAAGATCACGAGGACGATGGCTACACCTTC.

The chain carries TRBV3-1 and TRBJ1-2; D is perhaps TRBD1 (5 bases). CDR3 length equals 16 residues. The ends were cut back, 1 base at V and 3 bases at J, with 15 bases in the middle. Germline V gene data show CDR1 as LGHDT and CDR2 as YNNKEL (reference sequence). This chain's CDR3 is CASSQVGPPPDYGYTF. CDR3 in DNA: TGTGCCAGCAGCCAAGTGGGGCCGCCCCCGGACTATGGCTACACCTTC.

This chain connects TRBV20-1 to TRBJ2-7, with D maybe TRBD2 (7 bases). Trimming stripped 3 bases from V and 3 bases from J, with 12 bases between. This CDR3 comprises 13 residues. CDR1 DFQATT and CDR2 SNEGSKA come from the germline V gene (reference sequence). The CDR3 bases are TGCAGTGCTAGCGGGGGGCAAAACTACGAGCAGTACTTC. Protein product: CSASGGQNYEQYF.

The chain links TRBV7-9 to TRBJ2-7; perhaps TRBD1 as D (6 bases). V lost 0 bases and J lost 5, with 14 bases in between. The germline gives CDR1 SEHNR, CDR2 FQNEAQ (reference sequence). This CDR3 has 15 residues. This CDR3 is CASSLAPTGLNEQYF. In DNA form, the CDR3 reads TGTGCCAGCAGCTTAGCTCCAACAGGGCTGAACGAGCAGTACTTC.

The CDR3 region is CASSLLGQGHHPLHF. In nucleotides, the CDR3 is TGTGCCAGCAGCTTATTGGGTCAGGGTCATCACCCCCTCCACTTT. V is TRBV7-9 and J is TRBJ1-6, with D maybe TRBD1 (5 bases). CDR1 is SEHNR, CDR2 FQNEAQ, per germline (reference sequence). This CDR3 spans 15 amino acids. Trimming removed 2 bases from V and 13 bases from J, with 18 bases in between.

This clonotype occurred a few times. The chain is built from TRBV12-3 or TRBV12-4 and TRBJ2-1, with D possibly being TRBD2 (6 bases). This CDR3 is 15 amino acids long. V was trimmed by 2 bases and J by 5 bases, leaving 13 bases between them. CDR3 in amino acids: CASSLLADYDNEQFF. CDR3 DNA sequence: TGTGCCAGCAGTTTATTAGCGGACTACGACAATGAGCAGTTCTTC.

The chain carries TRBV5-6 and TRBJ1-1, with D unresolved. The germline V and J ends were trimmed by 0 bases and 0 bases, with 6 bases remaining between them. Germline CDR1 and CDR2: SGHDT and YYEEEE. The CDR3 runs 14 residues. This chain's CDR3 is CASSLGILNTEAFF. CDR3 sequence (DNA): TGTGCCAGCAGCTTGGGGATATTGAACACTGAAGCTTTCTTT. The whole variable domain, filled in from reference TRBV5-6 and TRBJ1-1, reads DAGVTQSPTHLIKTRGQQVTLRCSPKSGHDTVSWYQQALGQGPQFIFQYYEEEERQRGNFPDRFSGHQFPNYSSELNVNALLLGDSALYLCASSLGILNTEAFFGQGTRLTVV.

The V call is TRBV20-1, the J call TRBJ2-7; D is perhaps TRBD1 (6 bases). This CDR3 contains 14 residues. V lost 6 bases and J lost 5, with 20 bases in between. CDR1 and CDR2 (germline): DFQATT, SNEGSKA (reference sequence). The CDR3 sequence: CSAVAGRGLDEQYF. CDR3 DNA sequence: TGCAGTGCCGTAGCAGGCAGGGGCCTTGACGAGCAGTACTTC.